Each of the 4 T cell receptor beta chains below was sequenced from the same sample in a study of OX40 agonist ivuxolimab in advanced cancers. Clones were read by immunoSEQ multiplex PCR, and TCRdb kept only the in-frame ones, dropping some. The profile covers just over 50,000 clones, with more than 70% appearing a single time and roughly 3.6% taken by the ten largest. The sequenced sample was CD4+ or CD8+ T cells sorted from blood, obtained in a trial of the OX40 agonist ivuxolimab. The source of these receptors is an adult with an advanced solid tumor such as melanoma, head and neck, liver or kidney cancer.

This clone was seen a single time. The chain carries TRBV14 and TRBJ2-1, with 11 bases that match TRBD2. The CDR3 extends over 15 amino acids. V was pared by 5 bases and J by 5 bases, with 5 bases of the junction left unmatched. Germline CDR1 and CDR2: SGHDN and FVKESK. The CDR3 loop reads CASSLAGGLNNEQFF. CDR3 bases: TGTGCCAGCAGCTTAGCGGGAGGGTTAAACAATGAGCAGTTCTTC. The full variable domain, in which reference TRBV14 and TRBJ2-1 provide the parts outside the CDR3, is EAGVTQFPSHSVIEKGQTVTLRCDPISGHDNLYWYRRVMGKEIKFLLHFVKESKQDESGMPNNRFLAERTGGTYSTLKVQPAELEDSGVYFCASSLAGGLNNEQFFGPGTRLTVL.

This chain joins TRBV7-9 and TRBJ1-1; D not certain. CDR3 length equals 12 residues. The germline V and J ends were trimmed by 5 bases and 6 bases, with 10 bases remaining between them. Per the germline V gene, CDR1 is SEHNR and CDR2 is FQNEAQ (reference sequence). CDR3 in DNA: TGTGCCAGCAGCAGAGAAGGTTCTGAAGCTTTCTTT. Protein product: CASSREGSEAFF.

V gene TRBV7-9 combines with J gene TRBJ2-5; D unresolved. The CDR3 covers 15 residues. The V gene's germline CDR1 is SEHNR and CDR2 FQNEAQ (reference sequence). Between the trimmed V and J ends, which lost 4 bases and 2 bases, there was a span of 14 bases. CDR3 DNA sequence: TGTGCCAGCAGCTCACGTTATGGAGAACAAGAGACCCAGTACTTC. Its protein is CASSSRYGEQETQYF. The complete variable domain, with remaining parts taken from reference TRBV7-9 and TRBJ2-5, reads DTGVSQNPRHKITKRGQNVTFRCDPISEHNRLYWYRQTLGQGPEFLTYFQNEAQLEKSRLLSDRFSAERPKGSFSTLEIQRTEQGDSAMYLCASSSRYGEQETQYFGPGTRLLVL.

This clone was counted once. This rearrangement joins TRBV5-1 to TRBJ1-2, with a weak D call TRBD1 (6 bases). The CDR3 sequence is 16 residues long. Trimming took 3 bases from V and 3 from J, leaving 18 bases between them. Looked up from germline, CDR1 is SGHRS and CDR2 is YFSETQ. CDR3 DNA: TGCGCCAGCAGCTCCCGAGGGGGGCTTAAGGACTATGGCTACACCTTC. Translating gives CASSSRGGLKDYGYTF.